This TCR beta chain comes out of a study of blood T cells in healthy people across ages. To note about this clonotype: A single base separates this from a much larger clone, so it may be a read error.

V was trimmed by 4 bases and J by 2 bases, leaving 8 bases between them. In germline, CDR1 is SGHTA, CDR2 FQGNSA. The CDR3 length is 13 residues. For the second PCR, which ran for about 7 to 12 cycles, a sample-barcoded 5' primer and a J-beta primer mix were used. TCRdb re-called the 5' RACE reads through MiXCR, storing one row per CDR3 protein. This sample has about 630,000 distinct CDR3 sequences, with roughly 21% found just once. The receptor's source is a man aged 70 or older in good health. The gene calls are TRBV7-2 and TRBJ2-5; D remains ambiguous. The sample taken for sequencing was blood. In DNA, the CDR3 is TGTGCCAGCAGCTCGGACGATCAAGAGACCCAGTACTTC. This sequence encodes CASSSDDQETQYF.